This TCR beta chain was documented in a study of T cell responses to AZD1222 COVID-19 vaccine. Libraries were prepared by immunoSEQ multiplex PCR; TCRdb keeps only in-frame clonotypes and omits some of them. The table has about 85,000 clones, 86% seen once. The trim removed 0 bases at V and 1 base at J, leaving 6 bases unmatched. The CDR3 extends over 17 amino acids. The V gene's germline CDR1 is SEHNR and CDR2 FQNEAQ (reference sequence). V is TRBV7-9 and J is TRBJ1-1; 9 bases map to TRBD1. The receptor's source is an adult in good health. Sequences were derived from peripheral blood, sampled on day 0 of AZD1222 vaccination. CDR3 amino acids: CASSLAYRGLGNTEAFF. Here the CDR3 DNA reads TGTGCCAGCAGCTTAGCCTACAGGGGGCTGGGGAACACTGAAGCTTTCTTT.